The clone carrying this TCR beta chain came up once. Measured with immunoSEQ multiplex PCR; TCRdb has only the in-frame clones, and not every one. The data hold 290,000 or so clones, with approximately 90% observed a single time. These data originate in a study of blood T cell repertoires in COVID-19. Study-level background: Sources were T cells, B-cell-depleted T cells, or PBMCs; the material itself was cDNA or gDNA.

Sequences were obtained from PBMCs or T cells enriched from blood (not recorded which). This TCR derives from a woman aged 25 to 39 who had recovered from COVID-19.

The CDR3 here is CASRTGGYEQYF. For the CDR3, the DNA is TGTGCCAGCAGGACAGGCGGCTACGAGCAGTACTTC. The chain links TRBV2 to TRBJ2-7; D is possibly TRBD1 (6 bases). Trimming took off 6 bases at V and 3 bases at J, with 9 bases between the two ends. CDR3 length equals 12 residues. Germline lookup yields CDR1 SNHLY and CDR2 FYNNEI.